A single sample is the source of the 13 T cell receptor beta chains below, sequenced in a study of T cell clonality in common variable immunodeficiency. Data came from immunoSEQ multiplex PCR; TCRdb stores just in-frame clones and leaves some out. Sampling found 55,000 to 65,000 clones, none seen once. Sequencing was performed on peripheral blood mononuclear cells. The source is a person aged 18-69 years in good health.

This clone was seen repeatedly, ten times or more. The read falls 3 residues short of the CDR3 end, and the missing part is taken from the germline J gene. V gene TRBV6-1 combines with J gene TRBJ1-1, with TRBD1 as a possible D gene (5 bases). CDR1 MNHNS and CDR2 SASEGT come from the germline V gene. Trimming stripped 2 bases from V and 2 bases from J, with 9 bases between. The CDR3 runs to 14 residues. The CDR3 is CASSERGRNTEAFF. The sequenced part of the CDR3 DNA is TGTGCCAGCAGTGAAAGGGGCAGAAACACTGAA.

This clone was seen many times. Coverage ceases 3 residues before the CDR3 finishes, and the germline J gene fills in the end. The chain recombines TRBV7-9 with TRBJ2-1; TRBD2 aligns across 9 bases. V lost 8 bases, J lost 7 bases, and 12 bases stayed unmatched. Germline V gives CDR1 SEHNR, CDR2 FQNEAQ (reference sequence). The CDR3 is 15 amino acids. The covered CDR3 bases are TGTGCCAGCCAGGGGAGGGGGCTAGCGGGAAATGAG. It specifies CASQGRGLAGNE. The whole CDR3 protein reads CASQGRGLAGNEQFF.

This clone has a count of ten or more. The CDR3 end falls 3 residues outside the read, so it is completed with the germline J gene. The chain carries TRBV20-1 and TRBJ2-7; no clear D gene. Per the germline V gene, CDR1 is DFQATT and CDR2 is SNEGSKA (reference sequence). The CDR3 has 14 amino acids. With 0 bases removed from V and 0 bases from J, the gap between germline ends came to 9 bases. The part of the CDR3 DNA that was read is TGCAGTGCTAGAGATTTCAGTCCCTCCTACGAG. Protein sequence: CSARDFSPSYE. The full CDR3 is CSARDFSPSYEQYF.

This clone was observed many times. The read ends 3 residues early relative to the CDR3; the germline J gene fills the gap. V is TRBV2 and J is TRBJ2-7, with 7 bases identical to TRBD2. This CDR3 has 15 amino acids. Unmatched junction bases numbered 11, after V lost 7 bases and J lost 2 bases. The germline V gene has CDR1 SNHLY and CDR2 FYNNEI. CDR3 DNA (partial): TGTGCCAGCAAAAAGATAGCGGGCCAAGCCTACGAG. Amino acids: CASKKIAGQAYE. The entire CDR3 sequence reads CASKKIAGQAYEQYF.

In this sample, this clone turned up many times. With the read ending 3 residues before the CDR3 end, the germline J gene is used to fill in that end. The V and J genes are TRBV4-2 and TRBJ1-6; D call uncertain. CDR1 and CDR2 from the germline V gene are LGHNA and YNFKEQ. The CDR3 covers 16 residues. Trimming took off 0 bases at V and 10 bases at J, with 16 bases between the two ends. CDR3 in amino acids: CASSQEAHGGRSPLHF. The part of the CDR3 DNA that was read is TGTGCCAGCAGCCAAGAGGCCCACGGCGGGAGATCACCC.

Ten or more counts support this clone. The sequence runs out 3 residues before the end of the CDR3; the remainder is reconstructed from the germline J gene. V usage is TRBV9 and J usage is TRBJ2-7; 9 bases are a match to TRBD1. The V and J ends lost 0 bases and 3 bases, in that order; junction bases with no gene match: 1. This CDR3 comprises 14 residues. In germline, CDR1 is SGDLS, CDR2 YYNGEE. The DNA read from the CDR3 is TGTGCCAGCAGCGTAGGACAGGGGGTCTACGAG. This gives the protein CASSVGQGVYE. The full CDR3 protein is CASSVGQGVYEQYF. The full variable domain, rest sourced from reference TRBV9 and TRBJ2-7, is DSGVTQTPKHLITATGQRVTLRCSPRSGDLSVYWYQQSLDQGLQFLIQYYNGEERAKGNILERFSAQQFPDLHSELNLSSLELGDSALYFCASSVGQGVYEQYFGPGTRLTVT.

This clone has at least ten counts. The read ends 3 residues before the CDR3 terminus; that terminus is restored from the germline J gene. This chain connects TRBV11-3 to TRBJ1-1, with unresolved D. The CDR3 totals 15 residues. V shed 5 bases and J shed 5 bases, with 18 bases lying between them. The V gene's germline CDR1 is SGHNT and CDR2 YENEEA. The CDR3 DNA, read in part, is TGTGCCAGCAGCCCCAAGCGAGGTTTGTGGACTGAA. Translated: CASSPKRGLWTE. The whole CDR3 is CASSPKRGLWTEAFF.

This clone was seen repeatedly, ten times or more. The read stops 3 residues short of the end of the CDR3; the missing end is completed from the germline J gene. V is TRBV24-1 and J is TRBJ2-7, with a weak D call TRBD1 (6 bases). The CDR3 is 14 residues long. V shed 4 bases and J shed 4 bases, with 13 bases lying between them. Germline V CDR1 and CDR2: KGHDR, SFDVKD. CDR3 DNA, as far as it was read: TGTGCCACCAGTGACCCCGGGACACCTTACGAG. Its translation: CATSDPGTPYE. The full CDR3 protein is CATSDPGTPYEQYF.

This clone was counted many times. From the germline J gene comes the end of the CDR3, since the read stops 3 residues before it. The chain has TRBV5-1 and TRBJ2-1; TRBD2 matches 7 bases. The CDR3 is 17 amino acids. V was pared by 3 bases and J by 4 bases, with 13 bases of the junction left unmatched. CDR1 and CDR2 from the germline V gene are SGHRS and YFSETQ. Partial CDR3 DNA: TGCGCCAGCAGCTCAGAAACTCTAGCGGAGCCTTACAATGAG. It yields the protein CASSSETLAEPYNE. The entire CDR3 sequence reads CASSSETLAEPYNEQFF.

There are many counts of this clone. The read terminates 3 residues ahead of where the CDR3 ends, so the germline J gene completes it. The chain uses TRBV7-2 and TRBJ2-3, with unresolved D. V was trimmed by 3 bases and J by 2 bases, leaving 6 bases between them. Per the germline V gene, CDR1 is SGHTA and CDR2 is FQGNSA. The CDR3 sequence is 13 residues long. The CDR3 reads CASSFRDTDTQYF. CDR3 DNA (partial): TGTGCCAGCAGCTTTAGAGACACAGATACG.

This clone was counted many times. Coverage ceases 3 residues before the CDR3 finishes, and the germline J gene fills in the end. The chain has TRBV19 and TRBJ2-3; perhaps D is TRBD1 or TRBD2 (5 bases each). The CDR3 spans 17 residues. Between the trimmed V and J ends, which lost 6 bases and 1 base, there was a span of 20 bases. The germline CDR1 and CDR2 sequences are LNHDA and SQIVND (reference sequence). The CDR3 sequence is CASRVGLGVGGTDTQYF. The CDR3 DNA, read in part, is TGTGCCAGTAGAGTCGGGTTGGGAGTAGGGGGCACAGATACG.

A remark on this clone: The observed sequence ends 3 residues before the CDR3 terminus, with the missing tail filled in from the germline J gene. The rearrangement joins TRBV7-8 to TRBJ2-1; 8 nucleotides match TRBD2. Germline V lookup: CDR1 SGHVS, CDR2 FQNEAQ. Losses at the gene ends were 1 base for V and 9 bases for J; bases not matched to a gene: 8. The CDR3 is 15 amino acids. The CDR3: CASSLGPAGVVEQFF. The sequenced part of the CDR3 DNA is TGTGCCAGCAGCTTAGGTCCAGCGGGAGTGGTTGAG.

This clone came up a few times. The CDR3 end lies 3 residues beyond the end of the read and is filled in from the germline J gene. V usage is TRBV7-2 and J usage is TRBJ1-1; TRBD1 might be the D (5 bases). The germline V gene has CDR1 SGHTA and CDR2 FQGNSA. The CDR3 loop spans 13 amino acids. The V gene lost 3 bases and the J gene lost 4 bases, with 9 bases spanning the gap. The CDR3 reads CASSFQGGTEAFF. The part of the CDR3 DNA that was read is TGTGCCAGCAGCTTTCAGGGAGGCACTGAA.